The entry that follows covers one T cell receptor beta chain sequence. What it binds is unknown. A single record per CDR3 protein comes from TCRdb applying MiXCR to the reads. The sample carries fewer than 1,000,000 distinct CDR3 sequences, 30% to 40% recorded once. The sample is drawn from a study of T cell repertoires in cytomegalovirus infection. Study as a whole: Indications of both CMV infection and matching HLA type were provided by public TCR beta signatures.

V lost 2 bases, J lost 0 bases, and 16 bases lay in between. The CDR3 extends over 17 amino acids. The rearrangement joins TRBV12-3 or TRBV12-4 to TRBJ1-2; D is ambiguous. This sequence was found in a human donor in good health (CMV status not recorded). Some clones in this sample may be carry-over from other donors' samples. The material sequenced was cultured CD8+ T cells from PBMCs, taken from culture after CMV antigen stimulation. In DNA, the CDR3 is TGTGCCAGCAGTTTATTTCTGACTCCCACCCCTAACTATGGCTACACCTTC. The encoded protein is CASSLFLTPTPNYGYTF.